One and the same sample provided the 4 T cell receptor delta chains below, sequenced in a study of gamma-delta chains in newborns, infants, children. TCRdb called clones from the reads again using CATT. Here the sample spans approximately 3,000 delta-chain clones, about 0.29% being singletons. Sequencing used blood. The source is a child who was a newborn, infant or young child, either healthy, febrile or measles-vaccinated (not recorded which).

As to this clone: This DNA's translation and the protein TCRdb lists, from a much larger clone, do not match at residues 10 and 12, likely due to a read error; the protein shown is translated from the DNA. V and J are TRDV2 and TRDJ3; TRDD3 matches at 7 bases. CDR1 is GEAIGNYY, CDR2 EKD, per germline. The CDR3 has 19 residues. Written as DNA, the CDR3 is TGTGCCTGTGACACGGTACTGGGGCCCATCTCCCGGGACACCCGACAGATGTTTTTC. It codes for CACDTVLGPISRDTRQMFF.

This clone appeared a few times. TCRdb's protein for this DNA is that of a much larger clone and differs from the translation at residue 3, likely a read error; the protein shown is the DNA translation. The rearrangement joins TRDV2 to TRDJ3, with D perhaps TRDD3 (5 bases). This CDR3 is 17 amino acids long. Germline assignment: CDR1 GEAIGNYY and CDR2 EKD. The DNA of the CDR3 is TGTGCCGGTGACACCGAGGGATTCGCCTGGGACACCCGACAGATGTTTTTC. It translates to CAGDTEGFAWDTRQMFF.

This clone was found a few times. The protein that TCRdb holds for this DNA derives from a much larger clone and differs from the translated DNA at residue 9, which likely indicates a read error; the protein shown here is translated from the DNA. The V gene is TRDV3, the J gene TRDJ1; TRDD3 aligns across 8 bases. The V gene's germline CDR1 is TVYSNPD and CDR2 GDNSRS (reference sequence). The CDR3 runs to 15 residues. The CDR3 DNA sequence: TGTGCTACATCCACTGGGGGCCAAAACACCGATAAACTCATCTTT. The encoded protein is CATSTGGQNTDKLIF.

In its sample, this clone was seen a few times. The protein TCRdb lists belongs to a much larger clone and differs from this DNA's translation at residue 3, which points to a read error; the protein shown is made from the DNA. The CDR3 sequence: CAPGEVKFPGGYATAQLFF. CDR3 bases: TGTGCTCCTGGGGAAGTGAAATTTCCTGGGGGATACGCGACAGCACAACTCTTCTTT. The chain is built from TRDV1 and TRDJ2, with 12 bases that match TRDD3. The CDR3 consists of 19 residues. Per the germline V gene, CDR1 is TSWWSYY and CDR2 is QGS.